Listed here are 26 T cell receptor beta chains from one sample, sequenced in a study of PD-1 blockade in classical Hodgkin lymphoma. In every patient, relapse followed autologous stem cell transplantation, while exposure to brentuximab vedotin differed. TCRdb keeps only in-frame clones here, not all; method: immunoSEQ multiplex PCR. The sample records tens of thousands of clones, 93% being singletons. Sample: peripheral blood mononuclear cells (PBMCs), taken at baseline. These TCRs come from a human donor with classical Hodgkin lymphoma.

This clone was seen only a few times. The chain's CDR3 is CASSWGQGASRGYTF. CDR3 nucleotide sequence: TGCGCCAGCAGCTGGGGACAGGGGGCATCAAGGGGCTACACCTTC. The chain combines TRBV5-1 with TRBJ1-2; 12 nucleotides align to TRBD1. Germline V lookup: CDR1 SGHRS, CDR2 YFSETQ. The CDR3 is made up of 15 amino acids. V shed 3 bases, J shed 8 bases, and the junction held 8 bases outside the gene matches.

This chain connects TRBV7-8 to TRBJ1-1; D not certain. V lost 2 bases, J lost 1 base, and 2 bases lay in between. Germline V gene data show CDR1 as SGHVS and CDR2 as FQNEAQ. This CDR3 comprises 12 residues. The CDR3, as DNA: TGTGCCAGCAGCTTATGGAACACTGAAGCTTTCTTT. Translating gives CASSLWNTEAFF.

The V and J genes are TRBV20-1 and TRBJ2-7; D gene unclear. Looked up from germline, CDR1 is DFQATT and CDR2 is SNEGSKA (reference sequence). The CDR3 is made up of 10 amino acids. Between the trimmed V and J ends, which lost 5 bases and 4 bases, there was a span of 6 bases. The CDR3 spells CSARRYEQYF. The CDR3 DNA follows: TGCAGTGCTCGCCGGTACGAGCAGTACTTC.

This clone is a singleton in its sample. The chain links TRBV4-3 to TRBJ2-2; D is undetermined. CDR1 and CDR2 from the germline V gene are LGHNA and YSLEER. Trimming took 0 bases from V and 6 from J, leaving 5 bases between them. CDR3 length: 13 amino acids. This CDR3 reads CASSQDTSGELFF. The DNA for the CDR3 is TGCGCCAGCAGCCAAGATACATCCGGGGAGCTGTTTTTT.

The J gene is TRBJ1-3, the V gene TRBV4-1; the D is unclear. This CDR3 has 15 amino acids. Per the germline V gene, CDR1 is MGHRA and CDR2 is YSYEKL. The V and J ends lost 1 base and 0 bases respectively, with 7 bases between them. CDR3 sequence reads: CASSQGVPSGNTIYF. The DNA of the CDR3 is TGCGCCAGCAGCCAAGGGGTACCCTCTGGAAACACCATATATTTT.

V usage is TRBV5-1 and J usage is TRBJ1-2, with 11 bases that match TRBD1. V was clipped by 4 bases and J by 5 bases; unmatched bases: 10. The V gene's germline CDR1 is SGHRS and CDR2 YFSETQ. The length of the CDR3 is 16 residues. Here the CDR3 DNA reads TGCGCCAGCAGCATGGGACAGGGGGTGGAAGGTTATGGCTACACCTTC. This encodes CASSMGQGVEGYGYTF.

This chain joins TRBV9 and TRBJ1-2; TRBD1 matches 7 bases. Trimming took 4 bases from V and 0 from J; bases not matched to a gene: 6. CDR1 is SGDLS and CDR2 is YYNGEE in the germline V gene. This CDR3 has 15 residues. The DNA of the CDR3 is TGTGCCAGCAGCCCCCAGACAGGGCCTAACTATGGCTACACCTTC. The encoded protein is CASSPQTGPNYGYTF. The whole variable domain, remainder taken from reference TRBV9 and TRBJ1-2, is DSGVTQTPKHLITATGQRVTLRCSPRSGDLSVYWYQQSLDQGLQFLIQYYNGEERAKGNILERFSAQQFPDLHSELNLSSLELGDSALYFCASSPQTGPNYGYTFGSGTRLTVV.

The chain couples TRBV9 to TRBJ1-1; weak D call: TRBD1 (6 bases). The V gene lost 0 bases and the J gene lost 9 bases, with 12 bases spanning the gap. CDR1 is SGDLS, CDR2 YYNGEE, per germline. The CDR3 has 13 residues. This CDR3 reads CASSVEGGGKAFF. The CDR3 DNA reads as TGTGCCAGCAGCGTAGAAGGGGGAGGGAAAGCTTTCTTT.

With regard to this clone: Other DNA sequences within the sample encode an identical CDR3. V gene TRBV9 combines with J gene TRBJ2-3, with D possibly being TRBD2 (5 bases). CDR1 is SGDLS and CDR2 is YYNGEE in the germline V gene. The CDR3 has 13 residues. With 0 bases removed from V and 3 bases from J, the gap between germline ends came to 5 bases. The DNA for the CDR3 is TGTGCCAGCAGCGTAGGAGGGACAGATACGCAGTATTTT. Protein: CASSVGGTDTQYF.

This chain connects TRBV30 to TRBJ1-1; a weak D match, TRBD1 (6 bases). Trimming took 3 bases from V and 4 from J, leaving 18 bases between them. CDR3 length equals 15 residues. CDR1 GTSNPN and CDR2 SVGIG come from the germline V gene (reference sequence). The chain's CDR3 is CAWRPGRGWGTEAFF. Written as DNA, the CDR3 is TGTGCCTGGAGACCAGGGAGGGGGTGGGGCACTGAAGCTTTCTTT.

V is TRBV5-4 and J is TRBJ2-3; weak D call: TRBD1 (5 bases). This CDR3 is 16 amino acids long. With 1 base removed from V and 2 bases from J, the gap between germline ends came to 14 bases. The germline CDR1 and CDR2 sequences are SGHNT and YYREEE (reference sequence). The CDR3 region has the DNA TGTGCCAGCAGCTTGTGGCGGCAGGGTTCCACAGATACGCAGTATTTT. It yields the protein CASSLWRQGSTDTQYF.

CDR3 sequence: CASSGQGAGTEAFF. The CDR3 DNA reads as TGTGCCAGCAGTGGACAGGGGGCTGGCACTGAAGCTTTCTTT. The chain carries TRBV27 and TRBJ1-1; 11 nucleotides agree with TRBD1. The CDR3 sequence is 14 residues long. Trimming removed 5 bases from V and 4 bases from J; junction bases left unmatched: 3. Germline V gene sequence: CDR1 MNHEY, CDR2 SMNVEV (reference sequence).

The V and J genes are TRBV19 and TRBJ1-1; D is uncertain. The ends were cut back, 9 bases at V and 4 bases at J, with 12 bases in the middle. Germline lookup yields CDR1 LNHDA and CDR2 SQIVND (reference sequence). The CDR3 is 12 amino acids. The CDR3 here is CASGPRSTEAFF. CDR3 in DNA: TGTGCCAGCGGGCCGCGGAGCACTGAAGCTTTCTTT.

The chain joins TRBV2 to TRBJ2-5; no firm D call. Germline CDR1 is SNHLY and CDR2 is FYNNEI. Trimming removed 5 bases from V and 4 bases from J, with 2 bases in between. The CDR3 covers 10 residues. The CDR3 DNA sequence: TGTGCCAGCAGTTTAGAGACCCAGTACTTC. As protein: CASSLETQYF.

V and J are TRBV13 and TRBJ2-7, with TRBD1 identical over 9 bases. Per the germline V gene, CDR1 is PRHDT and CDR2 is FYEKMQ (reference sequence). The CDR3 is 15 residues long. V was clipped by 4 bases and J by 2 bases; unmatched bases: 6. CDR3 nucleotide sequence: TGTGCCAGCAGCTCGGGACAGGGCGAAACCTACGAGCAGTACTTC. This encodes CASSSGQGETYEQYF.

The genes are TRBV9 and TRBJ2-1; D gene unclear. Trimming shortened V by 4 bases and J by 10 bases, and 12 bases separated the two germline ends. The CDR3 is 12 amino acids. The germline V gene has CDR1 SGDLS and CDR2 YYNGEE. The CDR3 loop reads CASSPSMNEQFF. The CDR3 nucleotides are TGTGCCAGCAGCCCCTCGATGAACGAGCAGTTCTTC.

The genes are TRBV7-3 and TRBJ1-2, with 8 nucleotides matching TRBD1. V lost 4 bases and J lost 6; bases outside the gene matches: 4. Germline V gene data show CDR1 as SGHTA and CDR2 as FQGTGA. This CDR3 is built from 13 residues. The CDR3 DNA reads TGTGCCAGCAGCTCCTCGACAGGGGATGGCTACACCTTC. Amino acid sequence: CASSSSTGDGYTF.

This clone was counted a single time. The V call is TRBV7-9, the J call TRBJ2-5; weak D call: TRBD1 (5 bases). V gave up 3 bases and J gave up 2 bases, with 22 bases separating them. This CDR3 spans 18 amino acids. Germline assignment: CDR1 SEHNR and CDR2 FQNEAQ (reference sequence). The CDR3 nucleotides are TGTGCCAGCAGCTTTTTAGGGGCGCAGGACCTTATACAAGAGACCCAGTACTTC. Protein: CASSFLGAQDLIQETQYF.

The rearrangement uses TRBV5-1 and TRBJ2-5; 9 bases agree with TRBD1. Germline CDR1 SGHRS, CDR2 YFSETQ. The CDR3 contains 14 residues. V shed 4 bases and J 4 bases; nucleotides not matched to a gene: 5. CDR3 sequence (DNA): TGCGCCAGCAGCGCCGACAGGGGGGTAGAGACCCAGTACTTC. It is translated as CASSADRGVETQYF. The variable domain in full, completed from reference TRBV5-1 and TRBJ2-5, reads KAGVTQTPRYLIKTRGQQVTLSCSPISGHRSVSWYQQTPGQGLQFLFEYFSETQRNKGNFPGRFSGRQFSNSRSEMNVSTLELGDSALYLCASSADRGVETQYFGPGTRLLVL.

The chain employs TRBV7-2 and TRBJ2-2; 10 nucleotides match TRBD1. Germline V CDR1 and CDR2: SGHTA, FQGNSA. The CDR3 is 15 residues long. The V and J ends lost 8 bases and 0 bases, in that order; junction bases with no gene match: 3. The CDR3 is CASGGQGTNTGELFF. The CDR3 bases are TGTGCCAGCGGGGGACAGGGGACGAACACCGGGGAGCTGTTTTTT. Based on the CDR3 plus reference TRBV7-2 and TRBJ2-2, the full variable domain is GAGVSQSPSNKVTEKGKDVELRCDPISGHTALYWYRQSLGQGLEFLIYFQGNSAPDKSGLPSDRFSAERTGGSVSTLTIQRTQQEDSAVYLCASGGQGTNTGELFFGEGSRLTVL.

Regarding this clone: This same CDR3 is encoded by further DNA sequences in the sample. The chain employs TRBV9 and TRBJ1-5; D gene ambiguous. The V end lost 2 bases, the J end lost 4 bases, and 7 bases lay between the germline ends. This CDR3 contains 13 residues. Germline V gives CDR1 SGDLS, CDR2 YYNGEE. This CDR3 is CASSVAGNQPQHF. CDR3 in DNA: TGTGCCAGCAGCGTTGCAGGAAATCAGCCCCAGCATTTT. Full variable domain (outside the CDR3, taken from reference TRBV9 and TRBJ1-5): DSGVTQTPKHLITATGQRVTLRCSPRSGDLSVYWYQQSLDQGLQFLIQYYNGEERAKGNILERFSAQQFPDLHSELNLSSLELGDSALYFCASSVAGNQPQHFGDGTRLSIL.

DNA for the CDR3: TGTGCCAGCACTATTATTCTCAATAGCAATCAGCCCCAGCATTTT. It translates to CASTIILNSNQPQHF. The genes are TRBV28 and TRBJ1-5; no clear D gene. The germline V and J ends were trimmed by 7 bases and 0 bases, with 13 bases remaining between them. CDR3 size: 15 residues. Germline loops: CDR1 MDHEN, CDR2 SYDVKM.

The chain combines TRBV7-9 with TRBJ1-2; a weak D match, TRBD1 (6 bases). Germline CDR1 and CDR2: SEHNR and FQNEAQ (reference sequence). The CDR3 covers 14 residues. The ends were cut back, 5 bases at V and 8 bases at J, with 18 bases in the middle. CDR3 sequence reads: CASSPLTGVSGYTF. CDR3 nucleotide sequence: TGTGCCAGCAGCCCCTTGACAGGTGTATCAGGCTACACCTTC.

In this sample, this clone is large. This chain uses TRBV7-6 with TRBJ2-1, with 8 bases matching TRBD2. J gave up 8 bases and V 2 bases, and 8 bases lay outside the gene matches. The CDR3 runs 15 residues. Germline V CDR1 and CDR2: SGHVS, FNYEAQ. CDR3 bases: TGTGCCAGCAGCTTATGGAGCGGGAGTGTCGATGAGCAGTTCTTC. Translating it yields CASSLWSGSVDEQFF.

V usage is TRBV28 and J usage is TRBJ2-5; 7 positions agree with TRBD1. V shed 6 bases, J shed 0 bases, and the junction held 4 bases outside the gene matches. Germline CDR1 reads MDHEN; CDR2 reads SYDVKM. This CDR3 is built from 14 residues. CDR3 in DNA: TGTGCCAGCAGCCCGGGACAGTACCAAGAGACCCAGTACTTC. It is translated as CASSPGQYQETQYF.

V gene TRBV6-1 combines with J gene TRBJ2-1; perhaps TRBD1 as D (6 bases). Deletions cut 2 bases from V and 5 bases from J, with 13 bases between. CDR1 is MNHNS, CDR2 SASEGT, per germline. This CDR3 is 15 amino acids long. DNA of the CDR3: TGTGCCAGCAGTGAAAGAGGGGGTTCACACAATGAGCAGTTCTTC. Its protein is CASSERGGSHNEQFF.